This TCR beta chain was found in a study of siplizumab effects on memory and regulatory T cells. J gave up 11 bases and V 5 bases, and 5 bases lay outside the gene matches. The length of the CDR3 is 14 residues. Germline V gives CDR1 SGHTA, CDR2 FQGNSA. Using immunoSEQ multiplex PCR, the repertoire was profiled, and TCRdb retains in-frame clones only, with some absent. The sample has roughly 100,000 clones; under 95% are singletons. Study observations and caveats: Roughly 80-96% of proliferating CD4+ or CD8+ clones lacked an assignable naive or memory phenotype. Significantly reduced by siplizumab was the cumulative frequency of alloreactive sequences, namely those traceable to unstimulated CD4+ memory cells.

A note on this clone: Its antigen is as yet unknown.

The chain employs TRBV7-2 and TRBJ2-3; 15 nucleotides match TRBD2. The sample was CD4+ T cells sorted from blood. The TCR comes from a human donor in good health. For the CDR3, the DNA is TGTGCCAGCAGCCGCGAGGGACTAGCGGGAGGGCAGTATTTT. Its protein product is CASSREGLAGGQYF. The full variable domain, its missing parts supplied by reference TRBV7-2 and TRBJ2-3, is GAGVSQSPSNKVTEKGKDVELRCDPISGHTALYWYRQSLGQGLEFLIYFQGNSAPDKSGLPSDRFSAERTGGSVSTLTIQRTQQEDSAVYLCASSREGLAGGQYFGPGTRLTVL.